Following are 20 T cell receptor beta chains from one sample sequenced in a study of T cells in Graves' hyperthyroidism and ophthalmopathy. Researchers took RNA transcripts and amplified the TCR beta CDR3 regions from them. Primed by the HTBI set, a first-round RT-PCR was run on the TCR CDR3. A single record per CDR3 protein comes from TCRdb applying MiXCR to the multiplex PCR reads. The sample lists under 250,000 distinct CDR3 sequences, around 25% occurring once. Material for sequencing was blood. The receptors were sampled from a woman aged 40 to 50 with Graves' ophthalmopathy.

This clonotype occurred many times. V gene TRBV6-1 combines with J gene TRBJ1-1; D possibly corresponds to TRBD1 (5 bases). V lost 6 bases and J lost 0, with 11 bases in between. This CDR3 comprises 14 residues. CDR1 MNHNS and CDR2 SASEGT come from the germline V gene. Written as DNA, the CDR3 is TGTGCCAGCAGGGACATCAATCTGAACACTGAAGCTTTCTTT. Translated: CASRDINLNTEAFF.

There are many counts of this clonotype. The gene calls are TRBV4-1 and TRBJ2-7, with D perhaps TRBD2 (6 bases). The CDR3 has 17 amino acids. Trimming removed 0 bases at V and 4 bases at J, with 19 bases between. Germline V CDR1 and CDR2: MGHRA, YSYEKL. CDR3 DNA: TGCGCCAGCAGCCAAGACGCTAGGACGGTGGGGGGATACGAGCAGTACTTC. Amino acid sequence: CASSQDARTVGGYEQYF.

This clonotype was seen many times. The V and J genes are TRBV10-1 and TRBJ2-5, with 10 bases lining up with TRBD2. This CDR3 has 16 amino acids. Germline assignment: CDR1 WNHNN and CDR2 SYGVQD (reference sequence). With 2 bases clipped from V and 4 bases from J, the junction kept 7 bases outside the gene matches. The DNA of the CDR3 is TGCGCCAGCAGTGAGGGGAGCGGGAGGGCCCCAGAGACCCAGTACTTC. This sequence encodes CASSEGSGRAPETQYF.

V gene TRBV12-3 or TRBV12-4 combines with J gene TRBJ1-1; D not certain. V dropped 6 bases and J dropped 3 bases, with 11 bases sitting between them. This CDR3 has 13 residues. The CDR3 DNA reads TGTGCCAGCAGCGGCATAGGGTACACTGAAGCTTTCTTT. Its translation: CASSGIGYTEAFF.

The chain combines TRBV11-2 with TRBJ1-6, with D perhaps matching TRBD1 (5 bases). CDR1 is SGHAT, CDR2 FQNNGV, per germline. The CDR3 totals 16 residues. The V end lost 4 bases, the J end lost 3 bases, and 13 bases lay between the germline ends. The CDR3 sequence is CASSYGGNFYNSPLHF. CDR3 coding DNA: TGTGCCAGCAGCTACGGGGGGAACTTCTATAATTCACCCCTCCACTTT. The full variable domain, its missing parts supplied by reference TRBV11-2 and TRBJ1-6, is EAGVAQSPRYKIIEKRQSVAFWCNPISGHATLYWYQQILGQGPKLLIQFQNNGVVDDSQLPKDRFSAERLKGVDSTLKIQPAKLEDSAVYLCASSYGGNFYNSPLHFGNGTRLTVT.

This clonotype was observed many times. The chain couples TRBV19 to TRBJ2-2; 7 bases line up with TRBD1. The trim removed 5 bases at V and 5 bases at J, leaving 5 bases unmatched. Per the germline V gene, CDR1 is LNHDA and CDR2 is SQIVND (reference sequence). CDR3 size: 14 residues. The CDR3 sequence: CASSYRGGTGELFF. The CDR3 DNA follows: TGTGCCAGTAGTTACAGGGGTGGGACCGGGGAGCTGTTTTTT.

This clonotype was picked up many times. This chain connects TRBV12-3 or TRBV12-4 to TRBJ1-1, with a tentative D call TRBD1 (6 bases). This CDR3 contains 14 residues. V was shortened by 5 bases and J by 1 base, with 11 bases between the two germline ends. The CDR3 loop is CASSPLQGNTEAFF. DNA for the CDR3: TGTGCCAGCAGTCCACTACAGGGGAACACTGAAGCTTTCTTT.

This clonotype appeared many times. The chain carries TRBV3-1 and TRBJ1-1, with D unresolved. The V end was cut by 0 bases, the J end by 1 base, with 12 bases between. Germline CDR1 is LGHDT and CDR2 is YNNKEL (reference sequence). This CDR3 has 16 amino acids. The CDR3 nucleotides are TGTGCCAGCAGCCAAGATTCGCGTGCAGAGAACACTGAAGCTTTCTTT. Protein sequence: CASSQDSRAENTEAFF.

This clonotype was seen at least ten times. V is TRBV20-1 and J is TRBJ2-7; maybe TRBD2 (5 bases). V was cut by 6 bases and J by 2 bases, with 17 bases left in between. CDR3 length: 14 residues. Germline V CDR1 and CDR2: DFQATT, SNEGSKA (reference sequence). For the CDR3, the DNA is TGCAGTGCCGGCCTAGGAGGTCGGCCCTACGAGCAGTACTTC. Translating it yields CSAGLGGRPYEQYF.

This clonotype has a count of ten or more. The V call is TRBV7-3, the J call TRBJ2-2, with a possible D match to TRBD2 (6 bases). V was trimmed by 0 bases and J by 7 bases, leaving 12 bases between them. CDR3 length: 15 residues. CDR1 and CDR2 (germline): SGHTA, FQGTGA. CDR3 DNA sequence: TGTGCCAGCAGCTTAACCGGGAGCGGAGGCGGGGAGCTGTTTTTT. Its protein is CASSLTGSGGGELFF.

V gene TRBV7-2 combines with J gene TRBJ1-5; D call uncertain. Trimming removed 4 bases at V and 3 bases at J, with 13 bases between. Germline CDR1 and CDR2: SGHTA and FQGNSA. This CDR3 region has 15 residues. CDR3 in amino acids: CASSWEGRANQPQHF. The CDR3 region has the DNA TGTGCCAGCAGCTGGGAGGGAAGGGCCAATCAGCCCCAGCATTTT.

This clonotype was recorded at least ten times. The V and J genes are TRBV7-8 and TRBJ2-7, with D perhaps matching TRBD1 or TRBD2 (5 bases each). This CDR3 spans 15 amino acids. Germline CDR1 SGHVS, CDR2 FQNEAQ. V was cut by 1 base and J by 3 bases, with 13 bases left in between. The chain's CDR3 is CASSLVVGRHYEQYF. For the CDR3, the DNA is TGTGCCAGCAGCTTAGTCGTGGGACGGCACTACGAGCAGTACTTC. The complete variable domain, with remaining parts taken from reference TRBV7-8 and TRBJ2-7, reads GAGVSQSPRYKVAKRGQDVALRCDPISGHVSLFWYQQALGQGPEFLTYFQNEAQLDKSGLPSDRFFAERPEGSVSTLKIQRTQQEDSAVYLCASSLVVGRHYEQYFGPGTRLTVT.

This clonotype was seen only a few times. This chain joins TRBV19 and TRBJ2-7, with 14 bases lining up with TRBD2. The CDR3 contains 15 residues. Germline values: CDR1 LNHDA, CDR2 SQIVND (reference sequence). V was pared by 7 bases and J by 2 bases, with 4 bases of the junction left unmatched. The CDR3 coding sequence is TGTGCCAGTACCGGGACTAGCGGGAGCCCCTACGAGCAGTACTTC. It translates to CASTGTSGSPYEQYF.

The chain uses TRBV6-1 and TRBJ1-5; D gene ambiguous. CDR1 MNHNS and CDR2 SASEGT come from the germline V gene. V lost 7 bases and J 0 bases, leaving 10 bases between the germline ends. The CDR3 is made up of 14 amino acids. The CDR3 nucleotides read TGTGCCAGCAACAATAGGTTTAGCAATCAGCCCCAGCATTTT. This gives the protein CASNNRFSNQPQHF.

This clonotype was observed many times. J is TRBJ2-2 and V is TRBV7-9, with D possibly TRBD1 on 6 matching bases. The germline V gene has CDR1 SEHNR and CDR2 FQNEAQ (reference sequence). V lost 5 bases and J lost 3, with 13 bases in between. The CDR3 totals 15 residues. For the CDR3, the DNA is TGTGCCAGCAGCCCCAGGGGCAGCGACACCGGGGAGCTGTTTTTT. Translating it yields CASSPRGSDTGELFF.

CDR3 coding DNA: TGTGCCAGCAGTACGCGGACAGGGCGGGAGACCCAGTACTTC. This encodes CASSTRTGRETQYF. The chain is built from TRBV12-3 or TRBV12-4 and TRBJ2-5, with 8 bases aligning to TRBD1. Losses at the gene ends were 5 bases for V and 5 bases for J; bases not matched to a gene: 7. CDR3 size: 14 residues.

This clonotype has at least ten counts. The gene calls are TRBV6-1 and TRBJ1-3, with D hard to call. Between the trimmed V and J ends, which lost 2 bases and 0 bases, there was a span of 11 bases. There are 16 residues in the CDR3. Germline V gene sequence: CDR1 MNHNS, CDR2 SASEGT. The CDR3 protein is CASSERVSLSGNTIYF. The CDR3 DNA follows: TGTGCCAGCAGTGAAAGGGTCTCGCTCTCTGGAAACACCATATATTTT.

This clonotype occurred many times. This sequence joins TRBV6-5 and TRBJ1-6; 7 bases agree with TRBD1. The CDR3 covers 15 residues. Per the germline V gene, CDR1 is MNHEY and CDR2 is SVGAGI. V was clipped by 4 bases and J by 7 bases; unmatched bases: 7. Written as DNA, the CDR3 is TGTGCCAGCAGTTCAACGGACAGGCGGAATTCACCCCTCCACTTT. As protein: CASSSTDRRNSPLHF.

This clonotype was seen at least ten times. The chain uses TRBV2 and TRBJ1-1; D is undetermined. This CDR3 is 14 amino acids long. Trimming stripped 1 base from V and 1 base from J, with 7 bases between. The germline gives CDR1 SNHLY, CDR2 FYNNEI. The CDR3 DNA reads as TGTGCCAGCAGTGAAGTGTCCGCGAACACTGAAGCTTTCTTT. Its translation is CASSEVSANTEAFF. The full variable domain, completed using reference TRBV2 and TRBJ1-1, is EPEVTQTPSHQVTQMGQEVILRCVPISNHLYFYWYRQILGQKVEFLVSFYNNEISEKSEIFDDQFSVERPDGSNFTLKIRSTKLEDSAMYFCASSEVSANTEAFFGQGTRLTVV.

The sample holds many counts of this clonotype. The chain carries TRBV7-3 and TRBJ2-7, with 8 bases that match TRBD1. V gave up 0 bases and J gave up 5 bases; unmatched junction bases: 6. The CDR3 runs 15 residues. Germline V lookup: CDR1 SGHTA, CDR2 FQGTGA. The CDR3 sequence: CASSLTGQGSDEQYF. CDR3 nucleotide sequence: TGTGCCAGCAGCTTAACTGGACAGGGTAGCGACGAGCAGTACTTC.